These 27 T cell receptor beta chains were all obtained from the same sample, sequenced in a study of T cell repertoires in cytomegalovirus infection. Each CDR3 protein gets one entry after TCRdb re-called the reads with MiXCR. The sample records just under 300,000 distinct CDR3 sequences, around 9.6% being singletons. Sequenced input: PBMCs. These receptors were taken from a human donor in good health (CMV status not recorded). Some clones in this sample may be carry-over from other donors' samples.

Many counts were recorded for this clonotype. The J gene is TRBJ2-5, the V gene TRBV28; maybe TRBD2 (6 bases). V was clipped by 4 bases and J by 7 bases, with 13 bases between them. The CDR3 totals 13 residues. In germline, CDR1 is MDHEN, CDR2 SYDVKM. The CDR3 DNA is TGTGCCAGCAGTTCGCCGGGAGAGGGGACCCAGTACTTC. Translating it yields CASSSPGEGTQYF.

This clonotype was recorded many times. The genes are TRBV6-2 or TRBV6-3 and TRBJ2-3; the D call may be TRBD1 or TRBD2 (5 bases each). The CDR3 runs to 15 residues. Germline values: CDR1 MNHEY, CDR2 SVGEGT. Trimming took off 8 bases at V and 2 bases at J, with 17 bases between the two ends. CDR3 sequence reads: CASVGRDDLTDTQYF. CDR3 nucleotides: TGTGCCAGCGTGGGACGGGACGACCTCACAGATACGCAGTATTTT.

At least ten counts were recorded for this clonotype. The rearrangement links TRBV7-8 to TRBJ1-1; 10 bases map to TRBD1. This CDR3 has 15 residues. V shed 5 bases, J shed 1 base, and the junction held 4 bases outside the gene matches. Germline CDR1 and CDR2: SGHVS and FQNEAQ. The CDR3 spells CASSPRTGGNTEAFF. In DNA form, the CDR3 reads TGTGCCAGCAGCCCCCGGACAGGGGGGAACACTGAAGCTTTCTTT.

This clonotype was seen many times. V and J are TRBV29-1 and TRBJ2-3; TRBD1 is a possible D gene (5 bases). Germline lookup yields CDR1 SQVTM and CDR2 ANQGSEA. The length of the CDR3 is 14 residues. Trimming cost V 3 bases and J 3 bases, with 13 bases left between them. In DNA, the CDR3 is TGCAGCGTTGATCAGCCTCAGGGTACAGATACGCAGTATTTT. Residues: CSVDQPQGTDTQYF.

This clonotype was counted many times. One base away lies a much larger clone, so this may be a sequencing read error. The chain employs TRBV4-2 and TRBJ2-5; TRBD1 is a possible D gene (7 bases). V lost 4 bases, J lost 5 bases, and 11 bases lay in between. The CDR3 length is 13 residues. Germline V gene lookup returns CDR1 LGHNA and CDR2 YNFKEQ. In DNA form, the CDR3 reads TGTGCCAGCAGCCCTTCAGGGGGGGAGACCCAGTACTTC. Its translation: CASSPSGGETQYF.

There are many counts of this clonotype. The chain uses TRBV7-9 and TRBJ1-6; 10 bases align to TRBD1. The CDR3 extends over 14 amino acids. The junction had 6 bases not matched to a gene; V was cut back by 8 bases and J by 8 bases. Germline V lookup: CDR1 SEHNR, CDR2 FQNEAQ (reference sequence). The CDR3 region is CASRPDRGDSPLHF. For the CDR3, the DNA is TGTGCCAGCCGCCCGGACAGGGGGGATTCACCCCTCCACTTT.

This clonotype was counted only a few times. The V call is TRBV5-1, the J call TRBJ1-2, with TRBD1 matching over 8 bases. The CDR3 is 15 residues long. V dropped 4 bases and J dropped 4; count of bases not matched to a gene: 9. Germline lookup yields CDR1 SGHRS and CDR2 YFSETQ. The CDR3 loop reads CASSKGDGTGYGYTF. For the CDR3, the DNA is TGCGCCAGCAGCAAAGGAGACGGGACAGGCTATGGCTACACCTTC.

The V and J genes are TRBV20-1 and TRBJ1-2; no clear D. From germline, CDR1 is DFQATT and CDR2 SNEGSKA (reference sequence). This CDR3 comprises 13 residues. V lost 3 bases to trimming and J lost 1 base, with 9 bases between them. CDR3 bases: TGCAGTGCTAGCCTCAGAGTTAACTATGGCTACACCTTC. Protein product: CSASLRVNYGYTF.

This clonotype showed up many times. The V call is TRBV12-3 or TRBV12-4, the J call TRBJ2-7; 7 bases align to TRBD1. Losses at the gene ends were 5 bases for V and 1 base for J; bases not matched to a gene: 5. The CDR3 has 14 amino acids. The CDR3: CASSPGTASYEQYF. In DNA form, the CDR3 reads TGTGCCAGCAGTCCCGGGACAGCTTCCTACGAGCAGTACTTC.

This clonotype was found many times. The chain links TRBV20-1 to TRBJ1-1; no definite D call. The V end was cut by 0 bases, the J end by 6 bases, with 5 bases between. This CDR3 is built from 11 residues. Germline loops: CDR1 DFQATT, CDR2 SNEGSKA (reference sequence). The DNA of the CDR3 is TGCAGTGCTAGAGATTTCCCTGAAGCTTTCTTT. As protein: CSARDFPEAFF.

As regards this clonotype: This could be a read error, since a much larger clone is one nucleotide away. The V and J genes are TRBV25-1 and TRBJ1-6, with no clear D. The CDR3 sequence is 15 residues long. Germline values: CDR1 MGHDK, CDR2 SYGVNS. The CDR3 protein is CASSEPRAVNSPLYF. The CDR3 nucleotides are TGTGCCAGCAGTGAACCGCGGGCGGTTAATTCACCCCTCTACTTT.

This clonotype was observed a handful of times. The chain uses TRBV6-2 or TRBV6-3 and TRBJ2-5; D gene unclear. CDR1 and CDR2 (germline): MNHEY, SVGEGT. The CDR3 consists of 14 residues. V lost 4 bases, J lost 2 bases, and 11 bases lay in between. The CDR3 nucleotides are TGTGCCAGCAGTTTCTCCTGGATTCAAGAGACCCAGTACTTC. Its translation is CASSFSWIQETQYF.

This clonotype has a count of ten or more. The chain uses TRBV4-1 and TRBJ2-7; D unclear. Germline CDR1 is MGHRA and CDR2 is YSYEKL. This CDR3 spans 14 amino acids. Trimming took 1 base from V and 2 from J, leaving 9 bases between them. This CDR3 reads CASSQAPGTYEQYV. As DNA, the CDR3 is TGCGCCAGCAGCCAAGCCCCCGGAACCTACGAGCAGTACGTC.

This clonotype was detected many times. This rearrangement joins TRBV27 to TRBJ1-1; perhaps TRBD1 as D (5 bases). Germline V lookup: CDR1 MNHEY, CDR2 SMNVEV (reference sequence). V was trimmed by 5 bases and J by 1 base, leaving 14 bases between them. The CDR3 sequence is 15 residues long. Here the CDR3 reads CASSTLNGQNTEAFF. The CDR3 DNA reads as TGTGCCAGCAGTACGCTAAATGGACAGAACACTGAAGCTTTCTTT.

This clonotype was observed many times. This chain connects TRBV4-1 to TRBJ2-4; 10 bases map to TRBD1. J was trimmed by 7 bases and V by 5 bases; bases with no gene match: 8. From germline, CDR1 is MGHRA and CDR2 YSYEKL. This CDR3 region has 15 residues. The CDR3 region is CASSVRSGQGNIQYF. CDR3 DNA sequence: TGCGCCAGCAGCGTCAGATCGGGACAGGGGAACATTCAGTACTTC.

This clonotype was recorded at least ten times. The chain carries TRBV6-2 or TRBV6-3 and TRBJ2-1; the match to TRBD2 covers 8 bases. Germline-derived CDR1 and CDR2 are MNHEY and SVGEGT. The V and J ends lost 6 bases and 4 bases, in that order; junction bases with no gene match: 8. The CDR3 contains 15 residues. CDR3 in DNA: TGTGCCAGCAGCCAGCCGGGGGGGCATTACAATGAGCAGTTCTTC. Amino acids: CASSQPGGHYNEQFF.

This clonotype was counted at least ten times. The V and J genes are TRBV6-6 and TRBJ2-7; TRBD1 is a possible D gene (5 bases). This CDR3 region has 15 residues. The V gene lost 0 bases and the J gene lost 5 bases, with 14 bases spanning the gap. Germline values: CDR1 MNHNY, CDR2 SVGAGI (reference sequence). CDR3: CASSYSRDRSHEQYV. CDR3 nucleotides: TGTGCCAGCAGTTACTCGAGAGACAGAAGCCACGAGCAGTACGTC.

This clonotype was observed many times. The J gene is TRBJ1-2, the V gene TRBV7-2; 7 nucleotides match TRBD1. The CDR3 length is 14 residues. Trimming at V came to 5 bases and at J to 2 bases, leaving 5 bases not matched to a gene. Per the germline V gene, CDR1 is SGHTA and CDR2 is FQGNSA. The CDR3 bases are TGTGCCAGCAGCACGGGACAGCTAAACTATGGCTACACCTTC. It codes for CASSTGQLNYGYTF.

This clonotype was detected ten times or more. The rearrangement links TRBV7-9 to TRBJ2-1, with D possibly matching TRBD1 (6 bases). Trimming removed 4 bases from V and 4 bases from J, with 32 bases in between. CDR1 and CDR2 from the germline V gene are SEHNR and FQNEAQ (reference sequence). The CDR3 length is 21 residues. CDR3 loop: CASSSPRTRTAKALMYNEQFF. The CDR3 bases are TGTGCCAGCAGCTCCCCGAGGACTCGGACAGCCAAGGCGCTAATGTACAATGAGCAGTTCTTC.

Ten or more counts support this clonotype. V gene TRBV20-1 combines with J gene TRBJ1-5; D unclear. CDR1 and CDR2 (germline): DFQATT, SNEGSKA (reference sequence). This CDR3 comprises 14 residues. Trimming stripped 2 bases from V and 5 bases from J, with 13 bases between. The CDR3 protein is CSARLGGVYQPQHF. The CDR3 DNA is TGCAGTGCTAGACTGGGCGGGGTTTATCAGCCCCAGCATTTT.

This clonotype appeared many times. The chain joins TRBV15 to TRBJ2-1; 9 bases match TRBD1. Germline CDR1 LNHNV, CDR2 YYDKDF (reference sequence). This CDR3 comprises 12 residues. V lost 10 bases, J lost 7 bases, and 5 bases stayed unmatched. The CDR3 protein is CAIRDRANEQFF. Written as DNA, the CDR3 is TGTGCCATCCGGGACAGGGCAAATGAGCAGTTCTTC.

This clonotype has only a few counts. The chain joins TRBV18 to TRBJ2-7; 8 nucleotides align to TRBD1. CDR1 is KGHSH, CDR2 LQKENI, per germline. V lost 3 bases, J lost 5 bases, and 3 bases stayed unmatched. The CDR3 totals 13 residues. The CDR3 sequence is CASSPDRVDEQYV. DNA of the CDR3: TGTGCCAGCTCACCGGACAGGGTAGACGAGCAGTACGTC.

About this clonotype: The junction shows a germline mismatch at one end, possibly a read error. The chain combines TRBV20-1 with TRBJ2-7; 7 bases are shared with TRBD1. Germline V gives CDR1 DFQATT, CDR2 SNEGSKA (reference sequence). This CDR3 region has 16 residues. CDR3 nucleotides: TGCAGTGCTAGACCTACAGGGGTCACGAACTCCCACGAGCAGTACTTC. Translation: CSARPTGVTNSHEQYF.

This clonotype has at least ten counts. The chain joins TRBV6-1 to TRBJ2-2; 8 nucleotides agree with TRBD2. Per germline, CDR1 MNHNS and CDR2 SASEGT. The CDR3 runs to 13 residues. Germline trimming cut 8 bases from V and 6 bases from J; bases unmatched to any gene: 5. The CDR3 region has the DNA TGTGCCAGCCACAAGCGGGGGTCCGGGGAGCTGTTTTTT. This codes for CASHKRGSGELFF.

This clonotype was seen many times. The J gene is TRBJ1-5, the V gene TRBV5-6; D is undetermined. The V gene lost 2 bases and the J gene lost 7 bases, with 10 bases spanning the gap. Germline V gene sequence: CDR1 SGHDT, CDR2 YYEEEE. The CDR3 spans 13 residues. CDR3 in amino acids: CASSLKMGQPQHF. CDR3 sequence (DNA): TGTGCCAGCAGCTTAAAGATGGGCCAGCCCCAGCATTTT.

The chain recombines TRBV20-1 with TRBJ2-1; D unclear. The CDR3 consists of 13 residues. V was clipped by 4 bases and J by 7 bases, with 14 bases between them. Germline CDR1 reads DFQATT; CDR2 reads SNEGSKA (reference sequence). The CDR3: CSATGLFPNEQFF. The DNA for the CDR3 is TGCAGTGCTACGGGCCTCTTTCCGAATGAGCAGTTCTTC.

This chain joins TRBV5-4 and TRBJ2-7, with 8 bases matching TRBD1. The CDR3 length is 15 residues. Trimming removed 3 bases from V and 1 base from J; junction bases left unmatched: 6. Germline values: CDR1 SGHNT, CDR2 YYREEE (reference sequence). CDR3 nucleotides: TGTGCCAGCAGCTGGTCGGACAGGGCTTCCTACGAGCAGTACTTC. Translated, it gives CASSWSDRASYEQYF.